This T cell receptor (beta chain) stems from a study of blood T cell repertoires in COVID-19. About the study: Spain, Italy and the United States supplied samples that represented acute and convalescent COVID-19. The analysed material was cDNA or gDNA that came from T cells, B-cell-depleted T cells, or PBMCs.

Per the authors' pipeline: Scientists estimated how many nucleated cells there were by amplifying reference gene primers. Profiling relied on immunoSEQ multiplex PCR, and the TCRdb table lists in-frame clones only, not all of them. V, J and clone size are those of that table, while D and trimming were read from the DNA. The table shows about 220,000 clones, with around 82% occurring only once. CDR3 length equals 11 residues. Germline V lookup: CDR1 MNHEY, CDR2 SVGAGI. V shed 8 bases and J shed 4 bases, with 7 bases lying between them. The source of this sequence is a woman aged 50 to 60 with acute or convalescent COVID-19. The sequencing input was peripheral blood. The gene calls are TRBV6-5 and TRBJ2-3, with D hard to call. CDR3 coding DNA: TGTGCCAGCGAGGCCGCAGATACGCAGTATTTT. Protein product: CASEAADTQYF.